The 17 T cell receptor beta chains listed next were all sequenced from one sample in a study of CD8+CD57+ T cells in acquired aplastic anemia. Flow cytometry had shown expanded CD8+CD57+ cells in the patients chosen for sequencing. Genomic DNA, serving as template, underwent TCR beta VDJ and CDR3 profiling. TCRdb called the reads again in MiXCR, with one record for every CDR3 protein. The sample contains 450,000 to 550,000 distinct CDR3 sequences, around a third of which appear only once. Sequences were obtained from sorted CD4+, CD8+, or CD8+CD57+ T cells (not recorded which) from PBMCs. The receptor source for this set is a human donor with aplastic anemia.

The chain employs TRBV7-3 and TRBJ2-7; 10 positions agree with TRBD1. The ends lost 6 bases at V and 6 bases at J; junction bases unmatched: 2. Germline-derived CDR1 and CDR2 are SGHTA and FQGTGA. This CDR3 has 12 amino acids. For the CDR3, the DNA is TGTGCCAGCAGGGGACAGGGGCGCGAGCAGTACTTC. As protein: CASRGQGREQYF.

The sample holds one count of this clonotype. The gene calls are TRBV29-1 and TRBJ2-7; D unresolved. Germline V gene lookup returns CDR1 SQVTM and CDR2 ANQGSEA. CDR3 length: 11 amino acids. Trimming removed 0 bases at V and 7 bases at J, with 7 bases between. The CDR3 DNA reads TGCAGCGTTGAAGAATACGGGGAGCAGTACGTC. It codes for CSVEEYGEQYV.

This sequence joins TRBV7-9 and TRBJ2-7; a possible D gene is TRBD1 (6 bases). Germline V gene data show CDR1 as SEHNR and CDR2 as FQNEAQ (reference sequence). Trimming cost V 3 bases and J 3 bases, with 15 bases left between them. This CDR3 spans 15 amino acids. The chain's CDR3 is CASSLTGTPLYEQYF. The CDR3, as DNA: TGTGCCAGCAGCTTGACCGGGACACCTCTCTACGAGCAGTACTTC.

The V gene is TRBV7-9, the J gene TRBJ1-4, with D hard to call. The CDR3 consists of 14 residues. Germline CDR1 SEHNR, CDR2 FQNEAQ (reference sequence). Trimming removed 1 base at V and 0 bases at J, with 3 bases between. CDR3 sequence: CASSLGATNEKLFF. CDR3 DNA: TGTGCCAGCAGCTTAGGGGCAACTAATGAAAAACTGTTTTTT.

This clonotype was recorded a few times. V and J are TRBV20-1 and TRBJ1-4, with D unclear. V lost 4 bases, J lost 0 bases, and 6 bases lay in between. Germline assignment: CDR1 DFQATT and CDR2 SNEGSKA (reference sequence). The CDR3 runs to 13 residues. This chain's CDR3 is CSAIGATNEKLFF. CDR3 nucleotide sequence: TGCAGTGCTATCGGAGCAACTAATGAAAAACTGTTTTTT.

The rearrangement links TRBV28 to TRBJ2-7; unclear D gene. The V end lost 10 bases, the J end lost 3 bases, and 16 bases lay between the germline ends. CDR1 and CDR2 from the germline V gene are MDHEN and SYDVKM. The length of the CDR3 is 13 residues. The CDR3 DNA follows: TGTGCCATCCAAGGTGGGCAGAACTACGAGCAGTACTTC. This codes for CAIQGGQNYEQYF.

This clonotype was counted only a few times. The J gene is TRBJ1-5, the V gene TRBV9; D unclear. Trimming took 3 bases from V and 10 from J, leaving 8 bases between them. Per germline, CDR1 SGDLS and CDR2 YYNGEE. There are 11 residues in the CDR3. CDR3 in DNA: TGTGCCAGCAGCGGACCGGGTCCCCAGCATTTT. Translating gives CASSGPGPQHF.

This clonotype was counted between two and nine times. The rearrangement uses TRBV10-3 and TRBJ2-3, with 14 bases matching TRBD2. Trimming at V came to 6 bases and at J to 6 bases, leaving 11 bases not matched to a gene. The CDR3 has 17 amino acids. Germline CDR1 ENHRY, CDR2 SYGVKD. CDR3: CAIRATSGRAEVDTQYF. The DNA of the CDR3 is TGTGCCATCAGAGCGACTAGCGGGAGGGCAGAGGTGGATACGCAGTATTTT.

This clonotype is a singleton in its sample. J is TRBJ1-6 and V is TRBV15; no clear D gene. The V end lost 0 bases, the J end lost 7 bases, and 7 bases lay between the germline ends. CDR1 is LNHNV, CDR2 YYDKDF, per germline (reference sequence). The CDR3 consists of 14 residues. CDR3 nucleotide sequence: TGTGCCACCAGCAGAGATCCGGGAAATTCACCCCTCCACTTT. Encoded protein: CATSRDPGNSPLHF. The full variable domain, its missing parts supplied by reference TRBV15 and TRBJ1-6, is DAMVIQNPRYQVTQFGKPVTLSCSQTLNHNVMYWYQQKSSQAPKLLFHYYDKDFNNEADTPDNFQSRRPNTSFCFLDIRSPGLGDTAMYLCATSRDPGNSPLHFGNGTRLTVT.

The J gene is TRBJ2-7, the V gene TRBV4-1; D is undetermined. The CDR3 is 14 residues long. The V gene's germline CDR1 is MGHRA and CDR2 YSYEKL. The ends were cut back, 1 base at V and 2 bases at J, with 9 bases in the middle. CDR3 nucleotide sequence: TGCGCCAGCAGCCAAGTGGCAGGTACCTACGAGCAGTACTTC. Translation gives CASSQVAGTYEQYF.

As to this clonotype: A much larger clone sits a single nucleotide away, making a read error possible. The rearrangement links TRBV20-1 to TRBJ1-6; 8 bases align to TRBD1. CDR1 is DFQATT and CDR2 is SNEGSKA in the germline V gene (reference sequence). The CDR3 totals 18 residues. The V and J ends lost 0 bases and 7 bases, in that order; junction bases with no gene match: 14. Written as DNA, the CDR3 is TGCAGTGCTAGAGATATCCGGCAGGGGGCGATACCCAATTCACCCCTCCACTTT. Translated, it gives CSARDIRQGAIPNSPLHF.

This clonotype was recorded a few times. Relative to the germline gene, one junction end is altered; a read error may explain this. The chain recombines TRBV15 with TRBJ2-5; possible D gene TRBD1, 8 bases. Germline V CDR1 and CDR2: LNHNV, YYDKDF (reference sequence). The CDR3 covers 12 residues. The CDR3 reads CASSRQGRDQYF. CDR3 bases: TGTGCCAGCAGCCGACAGGGGAGGGACCAGTACTTC.

Ten or more counts support this clonotype. This chain links TRBV2 with TRBJ2-7; the D gene is possibly TRBD2 (6 bases). V was clipped by 2 bases and J by 6 bases, with 17 bases between them. The germline CDR1 and CDR2 sequences are SNHLY and FYNNEI. The CDR3 runs 15 residues. The CDR3, as DNA: TGTGCCAGCAGTGAAACCCCTTTAACTAGCACCGAGCAGTACTTC. It translates to CASSETPLTSTEQYF.

This clonotype was seen only a few times. One junction end disagrees with the germline gene, perhaps due to a read error. This chain uses TRBV25-1 with TRBJ2-1, with D possibly TRBD2 on 5 matching bases. CDR3 length: 16 residues. Germline loops: CDR1 MGHDK, CDR2 SYGVNS. The CDR3 reads CTSREGSPQSLNEQFF. CDR3 in DNA: TGTACCAGCAGAGAGGGCAGTCCCCAATCGTTGAATGAGCAGTTCTTC.

The genes are TRBV24-1 and TRBJ1-2, with TRBD1 identical over 9 bases. Germline CDR1 is KGHDR and CDR2 is SFDVKD. The CDR3 consists of 15 residues. Trimming removed 3 bases from V and 8 bases from J; junction bases left unmatched: 9. The CDR3 spells CATSDAQGAPRGYTF. The CDR3 nucleotides read TGTGCCACCAGTGATGCACAGGGGGCGCCACGCGGCTACACCTTC.

A few counts support this clonotype. The J gene is TRBJ2-3, the V gene TRBV7-2, with 10 bases lining up with TRBD2. There are 14 residues in the CDR3. Germline values: CDR1 SGHTA, CDR2 FQGNSA. J was trimmed by 3 bases and V by 5 bases; bases with no gene match: 2. The CDR3 DNA sequence: TGTGCCAGCAGCCTTAGCGGGGGGACAGATACGCAGTATTTT. Translated: CASSLSGGTDTQYF.

The chain links TRBV15 to TRBJ1-6; maybe TRBD1 (6 bases). The CDR3 length is 17 residues. From germline, CDR1 is LNHNV and CDR2 YYDKDF (reference sequence). Trimming shortened V by 8 bases and J by 7 bases, and 24 bases separated the two germline ends. The CDR3 coding sequence is TGTGCCACCGCACCCGTCTTTAGCCGAACAGGGAATTCACCCCTCCACTTT. Translation gives CATAPVFSRTGNSPLHF.